This T cell receptor beta chain is from a study of T cell responses to AZD1222 COVID-19 vaccine. Study findings and constraints: Recipients of AZD1222 seropositive at baseline numbered only 6 or 7. There were repertoire samples only from the period after the peak T cell response. The CD4 TCRs associated with vaccination extended across spike and predominated at 160-218 and 743-854.

About this clone: Its antigen remains unknown.

Data came from immunoSEQ multiplex PCR; TCRdb stores just in-frame clones and leaves some out. Of 100,000 to 150,000 clones listed, about 90% are singletons. Trimming stripped 5 bases from V and 3 bases from J, with 2 bases between. The germline V gene encodes CDR1 SGHAT and CDR2 FQNNGV. This CDR3 spans 11 amino acids. The V and J genes are TRBV11-2 and TRBJ2-1, with D uncertain. The source of this sequence is an adult in good health. The specimen was peripheral blood, collected on day 0 of AZD1222 vaccination. CDR3 protein: CASSNYNEQFF. The CDR3, as DNA: TGTGCCAGCAGCAACTACAATGAGCAGTTCTTC.